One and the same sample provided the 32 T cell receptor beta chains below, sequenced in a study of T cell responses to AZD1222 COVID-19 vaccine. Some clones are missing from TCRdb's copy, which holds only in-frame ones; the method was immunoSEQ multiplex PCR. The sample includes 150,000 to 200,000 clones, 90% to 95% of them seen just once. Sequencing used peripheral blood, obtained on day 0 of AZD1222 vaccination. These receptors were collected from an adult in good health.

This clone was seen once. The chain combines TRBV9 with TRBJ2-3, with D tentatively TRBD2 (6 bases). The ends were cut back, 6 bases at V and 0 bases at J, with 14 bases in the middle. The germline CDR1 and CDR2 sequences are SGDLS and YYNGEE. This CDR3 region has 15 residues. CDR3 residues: CASKKSGTSTDTQYF. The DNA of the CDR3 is TGTGCCAGCAAGAAATCCGGGACTAGCACAGATACGCAGTATTTT. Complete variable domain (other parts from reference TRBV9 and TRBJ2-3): DSGVTQTPKHLITATGQRVTLRCSPRSGDLSVYWYQQSLDQGLQFLIQYYNGEERAKGNILERFSAQQFPDLHSELNLSSLELGDSALYFCASKKSGTSTDTQYFGPGTRLTVL.

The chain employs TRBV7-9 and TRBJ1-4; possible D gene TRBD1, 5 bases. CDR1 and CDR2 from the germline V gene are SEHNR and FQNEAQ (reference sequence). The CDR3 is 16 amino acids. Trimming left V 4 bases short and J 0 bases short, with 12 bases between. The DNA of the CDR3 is TGTGCCAGCAGCTACGGGACCCCCGCAACTAATGAAAAACTGTTTTTT. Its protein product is CASSYGTPATNEKLFF.

CDR3 nucleotides: TGTGCCAGCAGTAGGACAGGGGACTCCTACGAGCAGTACTTC. Its protein product is CASSRTGDSYEQYF. The chain combines TRBV2 with TRBJ2-7; 9 bases line up with TRBD1. The CDR3 contains 14 residues. The junction had 2 bases not matched to a gene; V was cut back by 5 bases and J by 0 bases. Per the germline V gene, CDR1 is SNHLY and CDR2 is FYNNEI. The full variable domain, its missing parts supplied by reference TRBV2 and TRBJ2-7, is EPEVTQTPSHQVTQMGQEVILRCVPISNHLYFYWYRQILGQKVEFLVSFYNNEISEKSEIFDDQFSVERPDGSNFTLKIRSTKLEDSAMYFCASSRTGDSYEQYFGPGTRLTVT.

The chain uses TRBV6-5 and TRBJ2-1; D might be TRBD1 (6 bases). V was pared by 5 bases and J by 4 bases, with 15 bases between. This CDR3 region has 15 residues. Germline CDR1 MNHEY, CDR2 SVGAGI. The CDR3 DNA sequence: TGTGCCAGCAGTCGAGCCGGGACATCTTACAATGAGCAGTTCTTC. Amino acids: CASSRAGTSYNEQFF.

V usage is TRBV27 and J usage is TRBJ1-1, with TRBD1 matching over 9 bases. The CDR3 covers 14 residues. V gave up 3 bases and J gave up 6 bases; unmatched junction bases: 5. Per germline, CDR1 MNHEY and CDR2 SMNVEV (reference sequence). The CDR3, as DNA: TGTGCCAGCAGTTTGCACAGGGGGCGACCTGAAGCTTTCTTT. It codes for CASSLHRGRPEAFF.

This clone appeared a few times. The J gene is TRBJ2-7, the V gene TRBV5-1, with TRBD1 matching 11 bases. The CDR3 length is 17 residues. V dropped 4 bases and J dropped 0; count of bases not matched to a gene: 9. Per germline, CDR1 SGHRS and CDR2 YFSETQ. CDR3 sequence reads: CASSLGQGGGYSYEQYF. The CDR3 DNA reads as TGCGCCAGCAGCCTGGGACAGGGGGGCGGATACTCCTACGAGCAGTACTTC.

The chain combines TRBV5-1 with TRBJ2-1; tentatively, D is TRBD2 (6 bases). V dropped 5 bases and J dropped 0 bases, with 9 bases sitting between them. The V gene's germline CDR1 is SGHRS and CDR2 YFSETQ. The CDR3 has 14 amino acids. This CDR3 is CASSVGSSYNEQFF. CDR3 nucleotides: TGCGCCAGCAGTGTCGGGAGCTCCTACAATGAGCAGTTCTTC.

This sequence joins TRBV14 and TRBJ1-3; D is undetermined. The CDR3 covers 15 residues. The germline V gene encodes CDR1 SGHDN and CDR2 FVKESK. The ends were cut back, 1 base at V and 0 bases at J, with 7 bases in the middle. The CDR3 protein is CASSQAGFSGNTIYF. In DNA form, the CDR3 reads TGTGCCAGCAGCCAAGCGGGATTCTCTGGAAACACCATATATTTT.

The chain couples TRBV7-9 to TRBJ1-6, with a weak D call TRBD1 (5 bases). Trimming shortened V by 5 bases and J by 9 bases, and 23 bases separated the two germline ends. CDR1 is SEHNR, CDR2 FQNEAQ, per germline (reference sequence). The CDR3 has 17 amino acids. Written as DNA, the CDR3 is TGTGCCAGCAGCCCCGCCTCTCAGGGTGGGGTTGGTTCACCCCTCCACTTT. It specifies CASSPASQGGVGSPLHF. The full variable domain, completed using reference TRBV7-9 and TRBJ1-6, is DTGVSQNPRHKITKRGQNVTFRCDPISEHNRLYWYRQTLGQGPEFLTYFQNEAQLEKSRLLSDRFSAERPKGSFSTLEIQRTEQGDSAMYLCASSPASQGGVGSPLHFGNGTRLTVT.

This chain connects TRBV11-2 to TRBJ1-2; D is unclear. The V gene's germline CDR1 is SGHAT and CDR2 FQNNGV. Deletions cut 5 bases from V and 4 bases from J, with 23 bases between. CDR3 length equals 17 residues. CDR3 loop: CASSAGMDRLRGYGYTF. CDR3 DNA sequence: TGTGCCAGCAGCGCCGGGATGGATCGTTTAAGAGGCTATGGCTACACCTTC.

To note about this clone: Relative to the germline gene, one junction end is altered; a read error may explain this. CDR3 DNA: TGCGCCAGCAGCTTGGCAGGACTAGCGGGGGGCGCTGTCTTC. This gives the protein CASSLAGLAGGAVF. The rearrangement links TRBV5-1 to TRBJ2-7, with 14 bases that match TRBD2. The germline V gene has CDR1 SGHRS and CDR2 YFSETQ. The CDR3 is 14 residues long.

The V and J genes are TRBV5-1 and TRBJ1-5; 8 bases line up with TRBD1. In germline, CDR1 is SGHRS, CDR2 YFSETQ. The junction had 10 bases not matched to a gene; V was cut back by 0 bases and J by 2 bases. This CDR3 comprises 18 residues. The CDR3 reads CASSLAPRTGSRNQPQHF. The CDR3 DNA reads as TGCGCCAGCAGCTTGGCCCCCAGGACAGGGTCGCGCAATCAGCCCCAGCATTTT. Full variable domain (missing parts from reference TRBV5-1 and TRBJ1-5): KAGVTQTPRYLIKTRGQQVTLSCSPISGHRSVSWYQQTPGQGLQFLFEYFSETQRNKGNFPGRFSGRQFSNSRSEMNVSTLELGDSALYLCASSLAPRTGSRNQPQHFGDGTRLSIL.

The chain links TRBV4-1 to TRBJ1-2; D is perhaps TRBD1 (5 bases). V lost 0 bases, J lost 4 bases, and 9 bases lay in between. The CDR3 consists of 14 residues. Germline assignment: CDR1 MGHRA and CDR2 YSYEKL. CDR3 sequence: CASSQDSGGYGYTF. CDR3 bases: TGCGCCAGCAGCCAAGACTCGGGGGGCTATGGCTACACCTTC.

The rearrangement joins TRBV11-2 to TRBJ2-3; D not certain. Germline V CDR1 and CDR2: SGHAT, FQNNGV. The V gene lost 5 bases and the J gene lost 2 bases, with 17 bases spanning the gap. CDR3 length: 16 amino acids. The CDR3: CASSPGRPADTDTQYF. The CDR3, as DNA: TGTGCCAGCAGCCCCGGACGTCCCGCTGACACAGATACGCAGTATTTT.

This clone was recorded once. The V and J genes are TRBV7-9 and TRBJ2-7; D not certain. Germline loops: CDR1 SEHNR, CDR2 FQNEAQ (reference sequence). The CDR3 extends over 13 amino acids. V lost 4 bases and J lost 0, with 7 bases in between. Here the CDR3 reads CASSSRSSYEQYF. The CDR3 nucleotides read TGTGCCAGCAGCTCCCGGTCCTCCTACGAGCAGTACTTC. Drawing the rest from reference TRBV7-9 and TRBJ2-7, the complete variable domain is DTGVSQNPRHKITKRGQNVTFRCDPISEHNRLYWYRQTLGQGPEFLTYFQNEAQLEKSRLLSDRFSAERPKGSFSTLEIQRTEQGDSAMYLCASSSRSSYEQYFGPGTRLTVT.

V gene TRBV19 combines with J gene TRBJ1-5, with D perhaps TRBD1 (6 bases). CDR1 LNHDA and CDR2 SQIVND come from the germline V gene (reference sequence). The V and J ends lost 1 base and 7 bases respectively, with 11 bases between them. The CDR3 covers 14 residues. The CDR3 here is CASSIGPRGQPQHF. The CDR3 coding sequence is TGTGCCAGTAGTATAGGCCCCAGGGGACAGCCCCAGCATTTT.

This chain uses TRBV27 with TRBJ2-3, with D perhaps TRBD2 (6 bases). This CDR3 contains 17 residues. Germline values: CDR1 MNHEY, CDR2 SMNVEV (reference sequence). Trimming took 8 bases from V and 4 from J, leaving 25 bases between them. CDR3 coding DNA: TGTGCCAGCTCAAAGCGGGTAGGCAATCTCCGCCCAGATACGCAGTATTTT. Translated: CASSKRVGNLRPDTQYF.

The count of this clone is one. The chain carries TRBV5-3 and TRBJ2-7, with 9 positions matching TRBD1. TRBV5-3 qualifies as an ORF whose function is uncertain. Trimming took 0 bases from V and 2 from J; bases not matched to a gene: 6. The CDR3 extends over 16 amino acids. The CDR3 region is CARSLDETGGAYEQYF. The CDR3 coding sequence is TGTGCCAGAAGCTTGGATGAGACAGGGGGGGCCTACGAGCAGTACTTC.

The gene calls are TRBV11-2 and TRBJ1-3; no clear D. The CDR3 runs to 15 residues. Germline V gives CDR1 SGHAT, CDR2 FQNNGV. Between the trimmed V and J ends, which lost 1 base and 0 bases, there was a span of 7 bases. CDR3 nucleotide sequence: TGTGCCAGCAGCTTAGTGGTCAACTCTGGAAACACCATATATTTT. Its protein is CASSLVVNSGNTIYF.

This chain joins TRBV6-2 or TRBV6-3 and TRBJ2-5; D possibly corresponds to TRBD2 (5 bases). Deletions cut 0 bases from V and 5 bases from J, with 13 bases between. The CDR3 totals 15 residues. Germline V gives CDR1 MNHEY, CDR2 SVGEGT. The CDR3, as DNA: TGTGCCAGCAGTTACTCGTCTTACGGGGTGGAGACCCAGTACTTC. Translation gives CASSYSSYGVETQYF.

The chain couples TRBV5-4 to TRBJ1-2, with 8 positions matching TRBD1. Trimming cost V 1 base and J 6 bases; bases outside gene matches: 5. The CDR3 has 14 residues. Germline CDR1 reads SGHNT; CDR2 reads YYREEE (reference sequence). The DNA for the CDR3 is TGTGCCAGCAGCTTGTCAGGACAGGGCCATGGCTACACCTTC. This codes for CASSLSGQGHGYTF. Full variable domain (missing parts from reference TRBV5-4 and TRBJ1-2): ETGVTQSPTHLIKTRGQQVTLRCSSQSGHNTVSWYQQALGQGPQFIFQYYREEENGRGNFPPRFSGLQFPNYSSELNVNALELDDSALYLCASSLSGQGHGYTFGSGTRLTVV.

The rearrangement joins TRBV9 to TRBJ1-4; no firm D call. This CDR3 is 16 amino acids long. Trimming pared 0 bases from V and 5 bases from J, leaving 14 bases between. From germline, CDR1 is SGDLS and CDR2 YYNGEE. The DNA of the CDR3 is TGTGCCAGCAGCGTAGACGCGGCCGGGCGAAATGAAAAACTGTTTTTT. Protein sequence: CASSVDAAGRNEKLFF.

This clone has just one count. This CDR3 is CASSYRQGTFGEKLFF. CDR3 bases: TGTGCCAGCAGTTACAGGCAGGGTACGTTCGGTGAAAAACTGTTTTTT. The chain combines TRBV6-6 with TRBJ1-4; D might be TRBD1 (5 bases). The CDR3 runs to 16 residues. Between the trimmed V and J ends, which lost 2 bases and 7 bases, there was a span of 17 bases. Germline CDR1 is MNHNY and CDR2 is SVGAGI (reference sequence).

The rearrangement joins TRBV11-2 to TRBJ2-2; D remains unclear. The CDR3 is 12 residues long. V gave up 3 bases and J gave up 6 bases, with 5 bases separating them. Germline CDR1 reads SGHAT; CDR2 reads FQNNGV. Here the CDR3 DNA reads TGTGCCAGCAGCTTCTCGGCCGGGGAGCTGTTTTTT. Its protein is CASSFSAGELFF.

This CDR3 reads CATLTREASHFIEAFF. DNA of the CDR3: TGCGCCACCCTGACTAGAGAGGCCTCCCATTTCATTGAAGCTTTCTTT. The chain carries TRBV10-1 and TRBJ1-1; D is undetermined. The CDR3 is made up of 16 amino acids. V lost 10 bases, J lost 7 bases, and 28 bases lay in between. The germline V gene has CDR1 WNHNN and CDR2 SYGVQD (reference sequence).

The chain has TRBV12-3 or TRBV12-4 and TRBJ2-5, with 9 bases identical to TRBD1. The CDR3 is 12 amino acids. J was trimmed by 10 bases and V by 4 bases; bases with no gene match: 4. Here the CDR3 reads CASSYRGRSQYF. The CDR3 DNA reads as TGTGCCAGCAGTTACAGGGGGCGTAGCCAGTACTTC.

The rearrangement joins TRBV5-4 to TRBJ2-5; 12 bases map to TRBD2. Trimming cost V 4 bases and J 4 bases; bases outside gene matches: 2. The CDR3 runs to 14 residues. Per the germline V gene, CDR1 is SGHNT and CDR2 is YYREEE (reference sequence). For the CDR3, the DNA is TGTGCCAGCAGCACGACTAGCGGGGGAGAGACCCAGTACTTC. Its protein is CASSTTSGGETQYF.

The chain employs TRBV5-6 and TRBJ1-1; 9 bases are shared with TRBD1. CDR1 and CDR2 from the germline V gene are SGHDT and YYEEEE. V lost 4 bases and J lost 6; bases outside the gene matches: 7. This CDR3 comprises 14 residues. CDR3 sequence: CASSRDRGMAEAFF. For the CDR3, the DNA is TGTGCCAGCAGCAGAGACAGGGGGATGGCTGAAGCTTTCTTT.

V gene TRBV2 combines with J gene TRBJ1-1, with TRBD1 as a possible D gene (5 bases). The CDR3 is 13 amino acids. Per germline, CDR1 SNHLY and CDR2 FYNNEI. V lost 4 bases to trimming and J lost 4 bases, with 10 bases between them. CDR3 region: CASSVRGRTEAFF. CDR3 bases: TGTGCCAGCAGTGTAAGGGGACGCACTGAAGCTTTCTTT.

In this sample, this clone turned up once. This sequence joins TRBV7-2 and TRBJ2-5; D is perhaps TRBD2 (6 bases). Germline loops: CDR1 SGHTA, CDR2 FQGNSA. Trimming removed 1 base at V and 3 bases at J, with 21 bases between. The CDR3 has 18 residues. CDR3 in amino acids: CASSLVSRGTTEEETQYF. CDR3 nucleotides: TGTGCCAGCAGCTTAGTTAGCCGGGGGACGACAGAAGAAGAGACCCAGTACTTC.

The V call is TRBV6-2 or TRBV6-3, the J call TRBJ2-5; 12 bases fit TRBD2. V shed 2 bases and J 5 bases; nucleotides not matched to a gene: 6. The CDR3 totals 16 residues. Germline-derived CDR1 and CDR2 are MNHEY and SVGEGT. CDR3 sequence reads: CASSYRTSGVRETQYF. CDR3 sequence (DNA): TGTGCCAGCAGTTACCGGACTAGCGGGGTTCGGGAGACCCAGTACTTC.

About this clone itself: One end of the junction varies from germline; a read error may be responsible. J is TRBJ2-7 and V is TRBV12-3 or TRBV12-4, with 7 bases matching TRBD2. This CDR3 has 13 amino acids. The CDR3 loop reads CASSVAGVHEQYF. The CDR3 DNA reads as TGTGCCAGCAGTGTAGCGGGCGTCCACGAGCAGTACTTC.